This T cell receptor beta chain was identified during a study of T-cell memory formation after mild COVID-19. Study-level findings and limits: In second-wave clones peaking day 37, SARS-CoV-2 specificity remained unconfirmed. CD4/CD8 balance characterized clones contracting day 15 to 85, and CD4+ skew characterized later expanders. Among CD4+ contracting clones, most were CM and EM, and CD8+ ones EMRA.

With respect to this clonotype: The antigen is not known.

Per the germline V gene, CDR1 is SQVTM and CDR2 is ANQGSEA. This CDR3 has 14 residues. The V gene lost 3 bases and the J gene lost 6 bases, with 17 bases spanning the gap. UMIs and sample barcodes were carried by the TCR alpha and TCR beta cDNA libraries that 5'RACE produced using constant-segment primers. TCRdb ran MiXCR on the 5' RACE reads and lists one entry per CDR3 protein. In the table there are about 340,000 distinct CDR3 sequences, 20% to 25% of which are singletons. This clonotype originated in an adult woman who had mild COVID-19 (a few samples of this study predate the infection). Cell type and time point are not known. The chain couples TRBV29-1 to TRBJ1-2; no clear D. Sequenced material: PBMCs or a T cell subset sorted from them (not recorded which). In nucleotides, the CDR3 is TGCAGCGTTGATAAACAGTGGGTAGCGGATGGCTACACCTTC. Its protein product is CSVDKQWVADGYTF.